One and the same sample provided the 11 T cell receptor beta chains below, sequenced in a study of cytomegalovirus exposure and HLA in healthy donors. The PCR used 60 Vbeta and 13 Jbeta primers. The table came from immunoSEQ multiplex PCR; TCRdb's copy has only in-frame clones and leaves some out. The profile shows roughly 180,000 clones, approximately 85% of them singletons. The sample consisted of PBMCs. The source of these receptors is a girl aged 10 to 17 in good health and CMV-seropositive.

CDR3 in amino acids: CAIQGQTDSPLHF. CDR3 bases: TGTGCCATCCAGGGACAGACGGATTCACCCCTCCACTTT. The genes are TRBV10-3 and TRBJ1-6; the match to TRBD1 covers 7 bases. The V segment lost 8 bases and the J segment 8 bases; nucleotides outside the gene matches: 6. CDR3 length equals 13 residues. CDR1 is ENHRY and CDR2 is SYGVKD in the germline V gene.

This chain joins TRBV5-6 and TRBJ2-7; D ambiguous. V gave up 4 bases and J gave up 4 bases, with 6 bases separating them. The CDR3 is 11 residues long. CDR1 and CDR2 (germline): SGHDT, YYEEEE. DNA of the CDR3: TGTGCCAGCAGCCACTCTTACGAGCAGTACTTC. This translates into CASSHSYEQYF.

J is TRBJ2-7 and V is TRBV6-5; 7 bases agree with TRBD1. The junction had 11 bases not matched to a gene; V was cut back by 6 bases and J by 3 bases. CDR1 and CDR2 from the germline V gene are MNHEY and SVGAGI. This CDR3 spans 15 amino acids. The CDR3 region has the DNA TGTGCCAGCAGAAGTACCGGGACAGACAACTACGAGCAGTACTTC. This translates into CASRSTGTDNYEQYF.

The DNA of the CDR3 is TGTGCCAGCAGTGCAGGGTATAGCAATCAGCCCCAGCATTTT. Residues: CASSAGYSNQPQHF. The genes are TRBV6-4 and TRBJ1-5, with D possibly TRBD1 on 5 matching bases. CDR1 MRHNA and CDR2 SNTAGT come from the germline V gene. This CDR3 comprises 14 residues. Trimming stripped 4 bases from V and 0 bases from J, with 7 bases between.

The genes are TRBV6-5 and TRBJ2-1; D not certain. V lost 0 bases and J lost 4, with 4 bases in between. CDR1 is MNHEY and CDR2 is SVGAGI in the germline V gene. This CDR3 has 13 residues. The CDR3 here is CASSYSTYNEQFF. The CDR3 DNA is TGTGCCAGCAGTTACTCAACTTACAATGAGCAGTTCTTC.

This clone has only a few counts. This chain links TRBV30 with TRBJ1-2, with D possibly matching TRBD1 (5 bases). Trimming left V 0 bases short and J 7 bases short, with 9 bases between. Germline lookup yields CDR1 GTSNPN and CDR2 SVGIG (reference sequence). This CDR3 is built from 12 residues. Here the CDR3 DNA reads TGTGCCTGGAGTGTGGGGGGGGGTGGCTACACCTTC. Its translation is CAWSVGGGGYTF.

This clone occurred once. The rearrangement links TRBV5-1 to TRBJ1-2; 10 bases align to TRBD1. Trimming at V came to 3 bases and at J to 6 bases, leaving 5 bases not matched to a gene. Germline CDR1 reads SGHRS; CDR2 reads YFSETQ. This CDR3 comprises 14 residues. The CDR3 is CASSSPGTGDGYTF. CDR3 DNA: TGCGCCAGCAGCTCTCCCGGGACAGGGGATGGCTACACCTTC. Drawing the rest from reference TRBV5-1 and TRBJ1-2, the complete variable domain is KAGVTQTPRYLIKTRGQQVTLSCSPISGHRSVSWYQQTPGQGLQFLFEYFSETQRNKGNFPGRFSGRQFSNSRSEMNVSTLELGDSALYLCASSSPGTGDGYTFGSGTRLTVV.

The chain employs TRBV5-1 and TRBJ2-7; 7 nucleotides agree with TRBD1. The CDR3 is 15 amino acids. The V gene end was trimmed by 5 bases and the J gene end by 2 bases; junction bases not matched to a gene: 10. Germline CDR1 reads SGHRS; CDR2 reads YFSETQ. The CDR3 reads CASRTGRMGTYEQYF. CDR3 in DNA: TGCGCCAGCAGGACAGGGCGGATGGGGACCTACGAGCAGTACTTC.

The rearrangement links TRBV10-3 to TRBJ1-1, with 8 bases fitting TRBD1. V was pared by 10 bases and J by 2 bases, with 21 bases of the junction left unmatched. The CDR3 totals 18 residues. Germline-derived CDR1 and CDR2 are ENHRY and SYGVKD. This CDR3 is CARWNPGQDIENNTEAFF. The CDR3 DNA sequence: TGTGCCAGGTGGAACCCGGGACAGGACATCGAGAACAACACTGAAGCTTTCTTT.

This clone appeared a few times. The CDR3 protein is CASSLGIGGQETQYF. The CDR3 nucleotides read TGTGCCAGCAGCTTGGGGATCGGGGGACAAGAGACCCAGTACTTC. J is TRBJ2-5 and V is TRBV11-2, with D perhaps TRBD2 (6 bases). The ends were cut back, 3 bases at V and 2 bases at J, with 13 bases in the middle. Germline V lookup: CDR1 SGHAT, CDR2 FQNNGV. This CDR3 spans 15 amino acids.

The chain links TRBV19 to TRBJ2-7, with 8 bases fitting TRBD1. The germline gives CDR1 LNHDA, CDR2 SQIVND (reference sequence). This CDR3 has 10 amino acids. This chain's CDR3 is CTDRAYEQYF. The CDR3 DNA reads TGTACGGACAGGGCTTACGAGCAGTACTTC.